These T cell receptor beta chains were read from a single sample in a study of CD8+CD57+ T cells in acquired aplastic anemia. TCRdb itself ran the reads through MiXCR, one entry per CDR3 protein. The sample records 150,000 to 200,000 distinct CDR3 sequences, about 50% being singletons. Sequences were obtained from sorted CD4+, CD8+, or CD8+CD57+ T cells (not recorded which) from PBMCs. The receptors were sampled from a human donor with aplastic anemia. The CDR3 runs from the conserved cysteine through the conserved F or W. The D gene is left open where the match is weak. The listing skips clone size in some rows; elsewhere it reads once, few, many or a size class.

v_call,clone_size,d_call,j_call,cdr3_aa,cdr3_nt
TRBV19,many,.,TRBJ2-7,CASSSGETPIYEQYF,TGTGCCAGTAGTTCCGGGGAGACTCCTATCTACGAGCAGTACTTC
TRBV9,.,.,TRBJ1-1,CASSEIAAFF,TGTGCCAGCAGTGAAATTGCGGCTTTCTTT
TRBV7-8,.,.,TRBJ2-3,CASSLESNQLQYF,TGTGCCAGCAGCTTAGAAAGCAATCAGCTCCAGTATTTT
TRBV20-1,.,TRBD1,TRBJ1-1,CSAGQGSNTEAFF,TGCAGTGCTGGACAGGGGTCGAACACTGAAGCTTTCTTT
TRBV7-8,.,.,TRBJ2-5,CASSPGLEIGETQYF,TGTGCCAGCAGCCCCGGACTGGAAATCGGGGAGACCCAGTACTTC
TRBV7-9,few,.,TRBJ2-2,CASSLDNTGELFF,TGTGCCAGCAGCTTAGATAACACCGGGGAGCTGTTTTTT
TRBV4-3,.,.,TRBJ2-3,CASSQEERGDTQYF,TGCGCCAGCAGCCAAGAAGAACGGGGCGATACGCAGTATTTT
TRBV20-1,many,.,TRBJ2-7,CSASGEGTIYEQYF,TGCAGTGCTAGTGGTGAGGGGACAATCTACGAGCAGTACTTC
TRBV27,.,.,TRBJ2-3,CASSSYMGVTDTQYF,TGTGCCAGCAGTTCCTACATGGGGGTAACGGATACGCAGTATTTT
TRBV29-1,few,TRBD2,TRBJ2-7,CSVAGLAGTYEQYF,TGCAGCGTTGCAGGACTAGCGGGGACCTACGAGCAGTACTTC
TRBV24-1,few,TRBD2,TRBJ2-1,CATSVGLAGVSEQFF,TGTGCCACCAGTGTCGGACTAGCGGGAGTGAGTGAGCAGTTCTTC
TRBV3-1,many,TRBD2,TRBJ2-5,CASSQVISGAQETQYF,TGTGCCAGCAGCCAAGTCATAAGCGGGGCCCAAGAGACCCAGTACTTC
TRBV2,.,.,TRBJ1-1,CARSRRQVGLF,TGTGCCAGAAGTAGACGACAGGTTGGATTATTT
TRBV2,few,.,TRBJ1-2,CASSETVTYGYTF,TGTGCCAGCAGTGAGACAGTTACCTATGGCTACACCTTC
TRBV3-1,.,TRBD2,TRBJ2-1,CASSQELAGGDEQFF,TGTGCCAGCAGCCAAGAATTAGCGGGAGGTGATGAGCAGTTCTTC
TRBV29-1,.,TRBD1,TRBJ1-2,CSVQQGVMVGGYTF,TGCAGCGTCCAACAGGGGGTCATGGTCGGTGGCTACACCTTC
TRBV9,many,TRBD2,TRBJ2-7,CASSVDGTTVYEQYF,TGTGCCAGCAGCGTAGACGGGACTACCGTCTACGAGCAGTACTTC
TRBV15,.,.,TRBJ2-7,CATSSTDLSEQYF,TGTGCCACCAGCAGCACTGACTTATCCGAGCAGTACTTC
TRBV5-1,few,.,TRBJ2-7,CASSLESAAYEQYF,TGCGCCAGCAGCTTGGAATCGGCAGCCTACGAGCAGTACTTC
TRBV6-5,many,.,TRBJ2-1,CASSSSQWYSQFF,TGTGCCAGCAGTTCCTCTCAGTGGTACAGCCAGTTCTTC
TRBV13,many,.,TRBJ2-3,CASSFGAEGGLQDTQYF,TGTGCCAGCAGCTTTGGGGCGGAGGGGGGGTTGCAGGATACGCAGTATTTT
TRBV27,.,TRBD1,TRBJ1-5,CASSSTGTVAHQHF,TGTGCCAGCAGTTCAACAGGGACAGTCGCTCATCAGCATTTT
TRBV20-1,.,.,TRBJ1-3,CSARGELISGNTIYF,TGCAGTGCTAGAGGGGAACTTATCTCTGGAAACACCATATATTTT
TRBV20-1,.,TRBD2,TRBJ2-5,CSARDLYGGEETQYF,TGCAGTGCTAGAGATCTCTACGGGGGGGAAGAGACCCAGTACTTC
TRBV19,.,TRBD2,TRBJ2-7,CASSIASGIRYEQYF,TGTGCCAGTAGTATAGCTAGCGGGATACGGTACGAGCAGTACTTC
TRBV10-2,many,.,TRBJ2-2,CASSEAIRNGELFF,TGCGCCAGCAGTGAGGCCATTAGGAACGGGGAGCTGTTTTTT
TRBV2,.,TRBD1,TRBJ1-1,CASSEVRTGGTEAFF,TGTGCCAGCAGTGAAGTCAGGACAGGGGGAACTGAAGCTTTCTTT
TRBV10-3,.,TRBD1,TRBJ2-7,CAISPGQGTYEQYF,TGTGCCATCAGTCCGGGACAGGGGACCTACGAGCAGTACTTC
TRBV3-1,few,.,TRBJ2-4,CASSQRTLAKNIQYF,TGTGCCAGCAGCCAGAGGACTCTAGCCAAAAACATTCAGTACTTC
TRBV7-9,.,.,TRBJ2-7,CASSPDYEQYF,TGTGCCAGCAGCCCCGATTACGAGCAGTACTTC
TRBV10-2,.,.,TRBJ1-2,CASRGRTNSGYTF,TGCGCCAGCAGAGGTCGCACAAATTCGGGCTACACCTTC
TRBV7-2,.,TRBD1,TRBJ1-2,CASRWDRDYGYTF,TGTGCCAGCAGGTGGGACAGGGACTATGGCTACACCTTC
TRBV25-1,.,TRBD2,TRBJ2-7,CAKGLVGGYEQYF,TGTGCTAAGGGACTAGTTGGGGGCTACGAGCAGTACTTC
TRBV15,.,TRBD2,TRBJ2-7,CATGRGEGLEEQYF,TGTGCCACCGGACGAGGGGAGGGCCTAGAGGAGCAGTACTTC
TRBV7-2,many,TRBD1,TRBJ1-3,CASSLENGQGPLNTIYF,TGTGCCAGCAGCTTAGAAAATGGACAGGGTCCTTTGAACACCATATATTTT
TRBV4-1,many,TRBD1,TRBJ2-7,CASSPGGGRSYEQYF,TGCGCCAGCAGCCCAGGGGGCGGCAGGTCCTACGAGCAGTACTTC
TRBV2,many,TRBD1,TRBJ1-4,CASKGRTGHNEKLFF,TGTGCCAGCAAGGGAAGGACAGGGCATAATGAAAAACTGTTTTTT
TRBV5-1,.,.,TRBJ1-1,CASSLSFSGMNTEAFF,TGCGCCAGCAGCCTCTCATTTTCGGGCATGAACACTGAAGCTTTCTTT
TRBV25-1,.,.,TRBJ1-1,CASSELGIRGNTEAFF,TGTGCCAGCAGTGAATTAGGGATCCGCGGGAACACTGAAGCTTTCTTT
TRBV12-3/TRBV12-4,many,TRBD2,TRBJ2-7,CASSPGLAGVGEQYF,TGTGCCAGCAGTCCCGGACTAGCGGGGGTGGGCGAGCAGTACTTC
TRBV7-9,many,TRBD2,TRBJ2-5,CASSSNLVSGGRQETQYF,TGTGCCAGCAGCTCGAACCTCGTATCGGGAGGACGTCAAGAGACCCAGTACTTC
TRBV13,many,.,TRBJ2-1,CASSPEGQHEQFF,TGTGCCAGCAGCCCAGAGGGCCAGCATGAGCAGTTCTTC
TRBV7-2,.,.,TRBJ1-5,CASSLETSASQHF,TGTGCCAGCAGCTTAGAAACGAGCGCGTCCCAGCATTTT
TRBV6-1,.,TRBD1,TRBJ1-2,CASSMTGSYGYTF,TGTGCCAGCAGTATGACAGGGTCCTATGGCTACACCTTC
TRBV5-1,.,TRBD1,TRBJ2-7,CASSLEWTGRYEQYF,TGCGCCAGCAGCTTGGAATGGACAGGGAGGTACGAGCAGTACTTC
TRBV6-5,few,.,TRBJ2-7,CASSYRGEVYEQYF,TGTGCCAGCAGTTACCGGGGCGAGGTGTACGAGCAGTACTTC
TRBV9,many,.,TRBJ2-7,CASSPEDSNYEQYF,TGTGCCAGCAGCCCTGAGGACTCGAACTACGAGCAGTACTTC
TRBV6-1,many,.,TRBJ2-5,CASSEGVSHSWETQYF,TGTGCCAGCAGTGAAGGAGTCAGTCACAGCTGGGAGACCCAGTACTTC
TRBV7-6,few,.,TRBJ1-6,CASSSGSSYNSPLHF,TGTGCCAGCAGTTCAGGGAGCTCCTATAATTCACCCCTCCACTTT
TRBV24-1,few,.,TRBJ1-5,CATSEAEQPQHF,TGTGCCACCAGTGAAGCGGAGCAGCCCCAGCATTTT
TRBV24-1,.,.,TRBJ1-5,CATSDRRGDTAGQPQHF,TGTGCCACCAGTGATCGGAGGGGAGACACGGCCGGTCAGCCCCAGCATTTT
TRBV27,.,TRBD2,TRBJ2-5,CASSTSPGGLETQYF,TGTGCCAGCAGTACCTCGCCGGGGGGGCTAGAGACCCAGTACTTC
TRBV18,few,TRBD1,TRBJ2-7,CASSPPLGTGKYEQYF,TGTGCCAGCTCACCGCCTTTGGGGACAGGGAAGTACGAGCAGTACTTC
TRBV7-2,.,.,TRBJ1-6,CASSFQGQSNSPLHF,TGTGCCAGCAGTTTTCAGGGACAAAGTAATTCACCCCTCCACTTT
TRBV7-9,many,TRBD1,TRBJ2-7,CASISGQGSYEQYF,TGTGCCAGCATTTCGGGACAGGGATCCTACGAGCAGTACTTC